This section outlines one T cell receptor (beta chain) sequence together with its context. Chain pairing is unknown; alpha and beta were sequenced separately. Data came from immunoSEQ multiplex PCR; TCRdb stores just in-frame clones and leaves some out. The repertoire consists of tens of thousands of clones, with around 90% occurring once and the leading ten covering 1.5% to 2%. The record originates from a study of T cells in tuberculosis. Background on the study: Sequenced TCRs come from CD1B-GMM tetramer-binding T cells.

After thawing and overnight rest, PBMC were stained with GMM-loaded CD1B tetramer, viability dye and anti-CD3 for sorting. CD1B tetramers were loaded with Rhodococcus equi-derived C32 glucose monomycolate. Approximately 100,000 tetramer-negative cells were sorted from each donor. Findings and caveats of the study: Low-affinity CD1B-GMM tetramer-binding T cells may have been missed.

Sequencing input: CD1b-GMM tetramer-negative cells sorted from PBMCs. This clonotype was obtained from an adult woman with latent tuberculosis.

CDR3 region: CASRLLNTGELFF. CDR3 bases: TGTGCCAGCAGACTACTGAACACCGGGGAGCTGTTTTTT. The chain is built from TRBV13 and TRBJ2-2; D remains unclear. There are 13 residues in the CDR3. V lost 6 bases to trimming and J lost 1 base, with 6 bases between them. Germline values: CDR1 PRHDT, CDR2 FYEKMQ (reference sequence).